A single sample gave rise to the 17 T cell receptor beta chains below, sequenced in a study of blood T cells in healthy people across ages. Through a sample-barcoded 5' primer and a J-beta primer mix, a second PCR was run for roughly 7 to 12 cycles. TCRdb itself ran the 5' RACE reads through MiXCR, one entry per CDR3 protein. The data show 1,500,000 or so distinct CDR3 sequences, around 40% seen once. The sequenced sample was blood. These receptors originate from a woman under 30 in good health.

This clonotype was counted between two and nine times. V and J are TRBV28 and TRBJ2-5, with 7 bases fitting TRBD2. Trimming cost V 1 base and J 3 bases; bases outside gene matches: 5. The germline CDR1 and CDR2 sequences are MDHEN and SYDVKM. The CDR3 consists of 15 residues. The CDR3 DNA follows: TGTGCCAGCAGTTTATTAGGTGGGGGGGAAGAGACCCAGTACTTC. It encodes CASSLLGGGEETQYF.

The genes are TRBV15 and TRBJ1-2, with D unclear. Looked up from germline, CDR1 is LNHNV and CDR2 is YYDKDF (reference sequence). V lost 1 base to trimming and J lost 0 bases, with 0 bases between them. The CDR3 length is 12 residues. CDR3 in DNA: TGTGCCACCAGCAGAGCTAACTATGGCTACACCTTC. It encodes CATSRANYGYTF.

The chain has TRBV11-1 and TRBJ2-7, with D tentatively TRBD2 (6 bases). Germline loops: CDR1 SGHAT, CDR2 FQDESV (reference sequence). The CDR3 is 16 amino acids. Deletions cut 1 base from V and 4 bases from J, with 17 bases between. The CDR3 region is CASSLGSGSGRYEQYF. Written as DNA, the CDR3 is TGTGCCAGCAGCTTAGGGTCCGGGAGTGGAAGGTACGAGCAGTACTTC.

The chain carries TRBV3-1 and TRBJ2-2, with D possibly TRBD2 on 5 matching bases. Trimming took 1 base from V and 1 from J, leaving 10 bases between them. CDR1 LGHDT and CDR2 YNNKEL come from the germline V gene (reference sequence). This CDR3 is built from 16 residues. CDR3 in amino acids: CASSQGADRNTGELFF. CDR3 DNA: TGTGCCAGCAGCCAAGGAGCGGATAGGAACACCGGGGAGCTGTTTTTT.

V gene TRBV20-1 combines with J gene TRBJ1-2; D unclear. The V end lost 6 bases, the J end lost 6 bases, and 14 bases lay between the germline ends. CDR1 DFQATT and CDR2 SNEGSKA come from the germline V gene (reference sequence). CDR3 size: 12 residues. The CDR3 coding sequence is TGCAGTGCCGAACCCTATGGGCATGGCTACACCTTC. It specifies CSAEPYGHGYTF.

As regards this clonotype: An end of the junction does not agree with germline; a read error may underlie this. The chain joins TRBV27 to TRBJ2-7; TRBD1 agrees at 12 bases. The CDR3 is made up of 16 amino acids. In germline, CDR1 is MNHEY, CDR2 SMNVEV (reference sequence). CDR3 coding DNA: TGTGCCAGCAGTTACCCCGGGACAGGGGGCATTCACGAGCAGTCCTTC. It is translated as CASSYPGTGGIHEQSF.

This clonotype was detected only a few times. The V call is TRBV6-4, the J call TRBJ2-1, with D perhaps TRBD2 (5 bases). V lost 5 bases to trimming and J lost 5 bases, with 10 bases between them. Germline V lookup: CDR1 MRHNA, CDR2 SNTAGT. CDR3 length equals 13 residues. The CDR3 is CASSFDYNNEQFF. The CDR3 DNA reads as TGTGCCAGCAGTTTTGACTACAACAATGAGCAGTTCTTC.

This rearrangement joins TRBV6-5 to TRBJ1-2; 12 positions agree with TRBD1. Germline CDR1 MNHEY, CDR2 SVGAGI. CDR3 length equals 17 residues. After removal of 0 bases from V and 6 bases from J, the junction contained 8 bases not matched to a gene. CDR3 region: CASSYSTGTGGADGYTF. The CDR3 nucleotides read TGTGCCAGCAGTTACTCTACGGGGACAGGGGGCGCAGATGGCTACACCTTC.

The chain links TRBV20-1 to TRBJ2-7, with a weak D call TRBD2 (6 bases). Trimming pared 3 bases from V and 9 bases from J, leaving 15 bases between. The germline gives CDR1 DFQATT, CDR2 SNEGSKA (reference sequence). The CDR3 is made up of 12 amino acids. The chain's CDR3 is CSARRGGWTQYF. CDR3 DNA: TGCAGTGCTAGGCGGGGCGGGTGGACGCAGTACTTC.

The chain combines TRBV5-1 with TRBJ2-1; D remains unclear. V gave up 4 bases and J gave up 4 bases, with 12 bases separating them. Germline V gene data show CDR1 as SGHRS and CDR2 as YFSETQ. The CDR3 consists of 14 residues. The CDR3 DNA reads as TGCGCCAGCAGCGAACTCAATAAATACAATGAGCAGTTCTTC. Translating it yields CASSELNKYNEQFF.

Worth noting for this clonotype: The CDR3 does not close with the conserved phenylalanine or tryptophan, likely indicating a read error. V is TRBV15 and J is TRBJ2-7; possibly TRBD1 for D (6 bases). CDR1 and CDR2 (germline): LNHNV, YYDKDF (reference sequence). The length of the CDR3 is 12 residues. V was cut by 4 bases and J by 10 bases, with 14 bases left in between. CDR3 loop: CATSTQGYNQYL. Written as DNA, the CDR3 is TGTGCCACCAGCACACAGGGATACAACCAGTACTTA.

In this sample, this clonotype turned up a few times. The chain is built from TRBV18 and TRBJ2-1; D is unclear. Trimming removed 5 bases from V and 6 bases from J, with 17 bases in between. The CDR3 runs 15 residues. The germline CDR1 and CDR2 sequences are KGHSH and LQKENI. CDR3 sequence (DNA): TGTGCCAGCTCATCAGGACCTCCCTACGGCAATGAGCAGTTCTTC. This encodes CASSSGPPYGNEQFF.

This clonotype has just one count. The rearrangement joins TRBV6-5 to TRBJ2-1; TRBD1 aligns across 8 bases. The closer fit of TRBJ2-7 to the DNA end suggests the J call may be wrong. The CDR3 runs 15 residues. CDR1 is MNHEY, CDR2 SVGAGI, per germline. The CDR3 sequence is CASRQDRGYYNEQYF. The CDR3 nucleotides read TGTGCCAGCAGACAAGACAGGGGTTACTACAATGAGCAGTACTTC.

The chain is built from TRBV2 and TRBJ2-7; D call uncertain. V was cut by 6 bases and J by 6 bases, with 12 bases left in between. The germline V gene has CDR1 SNHLY and CDR2 FYNNEI. CDR3 size: 12 residues. CDR3 protein: CASRAGSGEQYF. The CDR3 nucleotides are TGTGCCAGCAGGGCTGGTTCGGGCGAGCAGTACTTC.

This clonotype has just a few counts. The rearrangement uses TRBV12-3 or TRBV12-4 and TRBJ1-4, with 8 nucleotides matching TRBD1. Trimming took 4 bases from V and 7 from J; bases not matched to a gene: 8. The CDR3 has 15 residues. CDR3 coding DNA: TGTGCCAGCAGTTCATCAGGGGGCGCGGTTGAAAAACTGTTTTTT. Its translation: CASSSSGGAVEKLFF.

This chain uses TRBV29-1 with TRBJ1-1; 8 bases agree with TRBD1. V gave up 4 bases and J gave up 1 base; unmatched junction bases: 2. The CDR3 has 13 amino acids. Germline V CDR1 and CDR2: SQVTM, ANQGSEA. The CDR3 here is CSVGTGGNTEAFF. For the CDR3, the DNA is TGCAGCGTTGGAACAGGGGGGAACACTGAAGCTTTCTTT.

V and J are TRBV5-1 and TRBJ2-1; D may be TRBD1 (6 bases). The better agreement between TRBJ2-7 and the DNA end casts doubt on the J call. The length of the CDR3 is 16 residues. The germline V gene has CDR1 SGHRS and CDR2 YFSETQ. The CDR3 loop is CASQTGLFGRTYEQYF. In DNA form, the CDR3 reads TGCGCCAGCCAGACAGGTTTATTTGGGCGTACCTACGAGCAGTACTTC.